This TCR beta chain comes out of a study of CXCR3-negative and CXCR3-positive naive CD8 T cells. The authors prepared UMI-labeled TRB cDNA libraries by 5' RACE. Reprocessing the 5' RACE reads, TCRdb reports a single entry for every CDR3 protein and omits DNA. The sample holds 85,000 to 120,000 distinct CDR3 sequences. Every CD8+ T cell subset underwent triplicate sorting at 250,000 to 300,000 cells apiece. Naive CD8+ T cells had a CD45RO-CCR7+CD27+CD95- phenotype. The CDR3 loop spans 11 amino acids. Germline V gene sequence: CDR1 ENHRY, CDR2 SYGVKD. Study-level findings and limits: When CXCR3-positive naive cells were set against CXCR3-negative naive cells, the former had more hydrophobic TRB CDR3s. Diversity proved comparably high across both naive subsets and much lower in memory CD8+ cells.

As to this clonotype: Its antigen is unidentified.

The sequenced material came from naive CXCR3+ CD8+ T cells from blood. Subset indicated: CD45RO-CCR7+CD27+CD95- naive CD8+ T cells expressing CXCR3 (TNR3+). The receptor's source is a human donor in good health. Some clones in this sample may be carry-over from other donors' samples. V is TRBV10-3 and J is TRBJ2-7. The CDR3 loop reads CAIAGTYEQYF.